This entry lists 14 T cell receptor beta chains sequenced from one sample in a study of blood T cells in healthy people across ages. A J-beta primer mix and a sample-barcoded 5' primer were used in a second PCR of about 6 to 12 cycles. A single record per CDR3 protein comes from TCRdb applying MiXCR to the 5' RACE reads. The data contain roughly 1,500,000 distinct CDR3 sequences, about 31% of them seen just once; the ten biggest clones take up over 9%. Sample: blood. These receptor sequences come from a woman aged 25 to 39 in good health.

The chain couples TRBV7-3 to TRBJ2-7, with D maybe TRBD2 (5 bases). Trimming stripped 1 base from V and 4 bases from J, with 8 bases between. Germline V gene lookup returns CDR1 SGHTA and CDR2 FQGTGA. The CDR3 extends over 13 amino acids. The chain's CDR3 is CASSLSREYEQYF. The CDR3 nucleotides read TGTGCCAGCAGCTTAAGTCGGGAATACGAGCAGTACTTC. The whole variable domain, filled in from reference TRBV7-3 and TRBJ2-7, reads GAGVSQTPSNKVTEKGKYVELRCDPISGHTALYWYRQSLGQGPEFLIYFQGTGAADDSGLPNDRFFAVRPEGSVSTLKIQRTERGDSAVYLCASSLSREYEQYFGPGTRLTVT.

Remarks on this clonotype: An end of the junction does not agree with germline; a read error may underlie this. The rearrangement uses TRBV3-1 and TRBJ2-1; D might be TRBD1 or TRBD2, each matching 5 bases. CDR1 is LGHDT, CDR2 YNNKEL, per germline (reference sequence). The CDR3 is made up of 15 amino acids. Here the CDR3 DNA reads TGTGCCAGCAGCCAACTCCCGGGACCAAACAATGGGCAGTTCTTC. Translated: CASSQLPGPNNGQFF.

The chain employs TRBV9 and TRBJ2-4; D might be TRBD1 (5 bases). The tail of the sequence fits TRBJ2-7 better, so the J call may be wrong. Germline CDR1 is SGDLS and CDR2 is YYNGEE. The CDR3 loop spans 14 amino acids. The CDR3 reads CASSVDVGHYEQYF. In DNA form, the CDR3 reads TGTGCCAGCAGCGTGGACGTAGGACACTACGAGCAGTACTTC.

This clonotype was detected ten times or more. The chain carries TRBV7-9 and TRBJ1-2; D remains ambiguous. There are 13 residues in the CDR3. CDR1 and CDR2 from the germline V gene are SEHNR and FQNEAQ (reference sequence). V gave up 1 base and J gave up 7 bases, with 10 bases separating them. The CDR3 sequence: CASSLEPMGGYTF. The CDR3 DNA reads as TGTGCCAGCAGCTTAGAGCCTATGGGTGGCTACACCTTC.

This chain uses TRBV20-1 with TRBJ2-1, with 10 bases lining up with TRBD2. CDR1 DFQATT and CDR2 SNEGSKA come from the germline V gene (reference sequence). V was clipped by 0 bases and J by 8 bases; unmatched bases: 7. The CDR3 extends over 15 amino acids. The CDR3 bases are TGCAGTGCTAGAGATGCTAGCGGGAGACACTATGAGCAGTTCTTC. Amino acid sequence: CSARDASGRHYEQFF.

The chain joins TRBV28 to TRBJ2-7; 7 nucleotides align to TRBD2. CDR1 is MDHEN and CDR2 is SYDVKM in the germline V gene. This CDR3 region has 15 residues. V was clipped by 2 bases and J by 5 bases; unmatched bases: 9. The chain's CDR3 is CASSLQTQGGNEQYF. The CDR3 nucleotides are TGTGCCAGCAGTTTACAGACCCAGGGAGGGAACGAGCAGTACTTC.

This sequence joins TRBV11-2 and TRBJ2-7; no clear D. The CDR3 extends over 13 amino acids. V lost 2 bases and J 5 bases, leaving 10 bases between the germline ends. Germline CDR1 SGHAT, CDR2 FQNNGV. CDR3 bases: TGTGCCAGCAGCTTAATGGACGTCCACGAGCAGTACTTC. It specifies CASSLMDVHEQYF.

This clonotype was seen more than once but under ten times. The gene calls are TRBV5-4 and TRBJ2-2, with TRBD1 identical over 9 bases. V lost 3 bases, J lost 5 bases, and 5 bases stayed unmatched. Germline CDR1 is SGHNT and CDR2 is YYREEE (reference sequence). This CDR3 is 15 amino acids long. The CDR3 reads CASSSGQGRTGELFF. In nucleotides, the CDR3 is TGTGCCAGCAGCTCAGGACAGGGGAGGACCGGGGAGCTGTTTTTT.

Many counts were recorded for this clonotype. The gene calls are TRBV29-1 and TRBJ1-2, with D hard to call. The germline gives CDR1 SQVTM, CDR2 ANQGSEA. This CDR3 is built from 15 residues. V gave up 0 bases and J gave up 2 bases, with 13 bases separating them. In DNA, the CDR3 is TGCAGCGTTGAAGATCGGGGAAAAGGGAACTATGGCTACACCTTC. Its protein product is CSVEDRGKGNYGYTF.

The J gene is TRBJ1-1, the V gene TRBV20-1; D not certain. Germline V gives CDR1 DFQATT, CDR2 SNEGSKA (reference sequence). Trimming removed 1 base from V and 0 bases from J, with 9 bases in between. This CDR3 has 14 amino acids. The CDR3 reads CSARADTMNTEAFF. The CDR3, as DNA: TGCAGTGCTAGAGCTGACACCATGAACACTGAAGCTTTCTTT.

The chain employs TRBV9 and TRBJ2-1, with a weak D call TRBD2 (6 bases). CDR3 length: 16 residues. V lost 4 bases, J lost 1 base, and 15 bases lay in between. The germline V gene encodes CDR1 SGDLS and CDR2 YYNGEE. The CDR3 reads CASSLIAVGSYNEQFF. The DNA for the CDR3 is TGTGCCAGCAGCCTTATAGCGGTGGGGTCCTACAATGAGCAGTTCTTC.

This clonotype was seen a handful of times. The gene calls are TRBV28 and TRBJ2-1; D gene uncertain. CDR1 is MDHEN and CDR2 is SYDVKM in the germline V gene. Deletions cut 6 bases from V and 6 bases from J, with 6 bases between. This CDR3 region has 11 residues. CDR3 in DNA: TGTGCCAGCAGCTGGGCCAATGAGCAGTTCTTC. Its protein product is CASSWANEQFF.

This chain links TRBV4-1 with TRBJ2-1; 13 nucleotides line up with TRBD2. Trimming took 1 base from V and 14 from J; bases not matched to a gene: 2. Germline CDR1 is MGHRA and CDR2 is YSYEKL. There are 13 residues in the CDR3. CDR3 sequence: CASSQVGTSGKFF. In nucleotides, the CDR3 is TGCGCCAGCAGCCAAGTGGGGACTAGCGGGAAGTTCTTC.

The table lists this clonotype with a count of one. This chain connects TRBV7-9 to TRBJ2-7, with D tentatively TRBD1 (5 bases). This CDR3 is 16 amino acids long. CDR1 SEHNR and CDR2 FQNEAQ come from the germline V gene (reference sequence). The V and J ends lost 5 bases and 5 bases respectively, with 22 bases between them. CDR3 bases: TGTGCCAGCAGCCAAACTCCTTTGTTATTCAGGGACGAGCAGTACTTC. Protein product: CASSQTPLLFRDEQYF.